A single sample gave rise to the 7 T cell receptor beta chains below, sequenced in a study of PD-L1 blockade in urothelial cancer. Measured with immunoSEQ multiplex PCR; TCRdb has only the in-frame clones, and not every one. This sample has about 84,000 clones; over 90% occur once, and the top ten carry over 8.5%. This material consisted of PBMCs, taken around atezolizumab (anti-PD-L1) treatment. These receptors all stem from a man in his 60s with urothelial cancer.

A single count supports this clone. This chain connects TRBV28 to TRBJ2-7; 7 nucleotides line up with TRBD2. This CDR3 has 17 amino acids. Per germline, CDR1 MDHEN and CDR2 SYDVKM. With V trimmed by 1 base and J by 6 bases, 15 bases remained unmatched. The DNA for the CDR3 is TGTGCCAGCAGTTTATTTGGCCGTGCGGGAGTTTTGGGCGAGCAGTACTTC. Residues: CASSLFGRAGVLGEQYF.

The chain carries TRBV7-2 and TRBJ2-7; 8 nucleotides match TRBD1. The V segment lost 5 bases and the J segment 3 bases; nucleotides outside the gene matches: 6. CDR1 is SGHTA, CDR2 FQGNSA, per germline. The CDR3 extends over 14 amino acids. The CDR3 DNA reads as TGTGCCAGCAGCATCACTGACAGGGGCTACGAGCAGTACTTC. Translation gives CASSITDRGYEQYF. Together with reference TRBV7-2 and TRBJ2-7, the CDR3 gives the full variable domain: GAGVSQSPSNKVTEKGKDVELRCDPISGHTALYWYRQSLGQGLEFLIYFQGNSAPDKSGLPSDRFSAERTGGSVSTLTIQRTQQEDSAVYLCASSITDRGYEQYFGPGTRLTVT.

The J gene is TRBJ2-5, the V gene TRBV5-6; TRBD2 might be the D (5 bases). Looked up from germline, CDR1 is SGHDT and CDR2 is YYEEEE. This CDR3 contains 12 residues. V was shortened by 1 base and J by 4 bases, with 5 bases between the two germline ends. This chain's CDR3 is CASSLRGETQYF. The CDR3 DNA reads TGTGCCAGCAGCTTGCGGGGAGAGACCCAGTACTTC. Combining the CDR3 with reference TRBV5-6 and TRBJ2-5 gives the whole variable domain DAGVTQSPTHLIKTRGQQVTLRCSPKSGHDTVSWYQQALGQGPQFIFQYYEEEERQRGNFPDRFSGHQFPNYSSELNVNALLLGDSALYLCASSLRGETQYFGPGTRLLVL.

This chain connects TRBV5-6 to TRBJ1-1, with 7 bases aligning to TRBD1. The CDR3 loop spans 15 amino acids. Looked up from germline, CDR1 is SGHDT and CDR2 is YYEEEE. V was pared by 0 bases and J by 3 bases, with 5 bases of the junction left unmatched. The CDR3 DNA reads TGTGCCAGCAGCTTGGAAGGGGGCCGGGACACTGAAGCTTTCTTT. As protein: CASSLEGGRDTEAFF.

This chain links TRBV7-9 with TRBJ1-4; unclear D gene. The CDR3 consists of 15 residues. Trimming removed 6 bases from V and 8 bases from J, with 19 bases in between. CDR1 and CDR2 (germline): SEHNR, FQNEAQ (reference sequence). In DNA form, the CDR3 reads TGTGCCAGCAGTCGAGGCCAACATCAAAGCGAAAAACTGTTTTTT. This sequence encodes CASSRGQHQSEKLFF.

The chain has TRBV27 and TRBJ1-2, with D possibly TRBD1 on 5 matching bases. Germline assignment: CDR1 MNHEY and CDR2 SMNVEV (reference sequence). Between the trimmed V and J ends, which lost 10 bases and 4 bases, there was a span of 19 bases. This CDR3 has 14 residues. CDR3 in DNA: TGTGCCAACCCCCGGGGGGGAGGCTTCTATGGCTACACCTTC. Amino acids: CANPRGGGFYGYTF.

This sequence joins TRBV2 and TRBJ2-3; 8 bases are shared with TRBD1. With 3 bases clipped from V and 3 bases from J, the junction kept 8 bases outside the gene matches. The germline V gene encodes CDR1 SNHLY and CDR2 FYNNEI. The CDR3 is made up of 16 amino acids. CDR3 in amino acids: CASSERQGRRTDTQYF. The CDR3 nucleotides are TGTGCCAGCAGTGAGCGACAGGGGAGGCGGACAGATACGCAGTATTTT.